Presented here are 26 T cell receptor beta chains from one specimen sequenced in a study of patients and donors after allogeneic stem cell transplantation. TCRdb reanalysed the RT-PCR reads using MiXCR and keeps one entry per CDR3 protein. Among 800,000 to 1,000,000 distinct CDR3 sequences listed, more than 15% were seen once. Sequenced sample: blood, either unsorted or a sorted T cell fraction (not recorded which). The receptors originated from a human donor who was either an allogeneic HSCT recipient or a stem cell or donor lymphocyte infusion donor (not recorded which). It is not recorded whose cells these are; they may come from a transplant donor.

This clonotype was counted many times. V and J are TRBV12-3 or TRBV12-4 and TRBJ2-1, with D possibly TRBD2 on 6 matching bases. There are 14 residues in the CDR3. Trimming left V 3 bases short and J 5 bases short, with 11 bases between. CDR3 in amino acids: CASSFRLGDNEQFF. CDR3 nucleotide sequence: TGTGCCAGCAGTTTTCGACTAGGCGACAATGAGCAGTTCTTC.

This chain links TRBV12-3 or TRBV12-4 with TRBJ2-5; 13 bases match TRBD2. Trimming removed 3 bases from V and 4 bases from J; junction bases left unmatched: 8. The CDR3 has 17 residues. As DNA, the CDR3 is TGTGCCAGCAGTTTGGAAGGACTAGCGGGAGAGCGAGAGACCCAGTACTTC. This encodes CASSLEGLAGERETQYF.

The chain uses TRBV12-3 or TRBV12-4 and TRBJ2-7; maybe TRBD2 (5 bases). V was clipped by 0 bases and J by 4 bases, with 22 bases between them. The CDR3 runs to 18 residues. CDR3 DNA: TGTGCCAGCAGTTTAGCGGGCGGTACCCCCGGCGGGCTGTACGAGCAGTACTTC. Its protein product is CASSLAGGTPGGLYEQYF.

The chain couples TRBV4-3 to TRBJ2-1; TRBD1 matches 10 bases. The CDR3 spans 16 residues. The germline CDR1 and CDR2 sequences are LGHNA and YSLEER. Trimming cost V 0 bases and J 9 bases; bases outside gene matches: 8. The CDR3 spells CASSQDSGTGAVEQFF. As DNA, the CDR3 is TGCGCCAGCAGCCAAGATTCGGGGACAGGGGCCGTTGAGCAGTTCTTC.

This clonotype was seen more than once but under ten times. The gene calls are TRBV21-1 and TRBJ2-5; the table's D call, TRBD1, has no DNA check behind it. TRBV21-1 is deemed a pseudogene. This CDR3 is built from 18 residues. CDR3 region: CASSKAPKEWRDKETQYF. The CDR3 bases are TGTGCCAGCAGCAAAGCGCCCAAAGAGTGGAGGGACAAAGAGACCCAGTACTTC.

The chain employs TRBV18 and TRBJ1-2; no clear D gene. Germline V gene data show CDR1 as KGHSH and CDR2 as LQKENI. The CDR3 loop spans 16 amino acids. Deletions cut 3 bases from V and 2 bases from J, with 16 bases between. CDR3 nucleotide sequence: TGTGCCAGCTCACCCTCAGTTCAAGATACAAACTATGGCTACACCTTC. Its protein is CASSPSVQDTNYGYTF.

This clonotype came up many times. This sequence joins TRBV7-9 and TRBJ2-1, with 10 bases that match TRBD2. The CDR3 covers 15 residues. CDR1 is SEHNR, CDR2 FQNEAQ, per germline (reference sequence). Trimming at V came to 3 bases and at J to 5 bases, leaving 4 bases not matched to a gene. The CDR3 bases are TGTGCCAGCAGCTTTACTAGCGGGGCAAACAATGAGCAGTTCTTC. This encodes CASSFTSGANNEQFF.

The CDR3 DNA reads as TGTGCCAGTAGTCTCGGGAACCAGTATGGCTACACCTTC. Residues: CASSLGNQYGYTF. V gene TRBV19 combines with J gene TRBJ1-2; no reliable D call. The CDR3 is 13 residues long. Trimming pared 5 bases from V and 5 bases from J, leaving 12 bases between. From germline, CDR1 is LNHDA and CDR2 SQIVND (reference sequence).

This chain joins TRBV4-2 and TRBJ1-2, with D maybe TRBD1 (6 bases). The length of the CDR3 is 12 residues. Germline-derived CDR1 and CDR2 are LGHNA and YNFKEQ. The CDR3 sequence: CATWGGAYGYTF. CDR3 bases: TGTGCGACCTGGGGGGGGGCCTATGGCTACACCTTC.

The sample holds a few counts of this clonotype. This rearrangement joins TRBV7-7 to TRBJ2-7; D possibly uses TRBD1 or TRBD2 (5 bases each). Per the germline V gene, CDR1 is SSHAT and CDR2 is FNYEAQ (reference sequence). Trimming left V 1 base short and J 0 bases short, with 16 bases between. This CDR3 has 17 amino acids. CDR3 amino acids: CASSLEVGPIFSYEQYF. The CDR3, as DNA: TGTGCCAGCAGCTTAGAAGTGGGACCTATTTTCTCCTACGAGCAGTACTTC.

This clonotype was observed a few times. The chain joins TRBV6-1 to TRBJ2-3; 12 bases agree with TRBD2. Looked up from germline, CDR1 is MNHNS and CDR2 is SASEGT. V shed 4 bases and J 2 bases; nucleotides not matched to a gene: 4. This CDR3 spans 16 amino acids. In DNA, the CDR3 is TGTGCCAGCAGTGCGACTAGCGGGGGTTTCACAGATACGCAGTATTTT. Protein sequence: CASSATSGGFTDTQYF.

This clonotype was detected a few times. The J gene is TRBJ2-3, the V gene TRBV4-1, with 7 nucleotides matching TRBD2. After removal of 1 base from V and 5 bases from J, the junction contained 9 bases not matched to a gene. The CDR3 covers 16 residues. Germline V CDR1 and CDR2: MGHRA, YSYEKL. Written as DNA, the CDR3 is TGCGCCAGCAGCCAAGTTTCAGCGGGGAAGGTAGATACGCAGTATTTT. Its translation: CASSQVSAGKVDTQYF.

This clonotype was observed a few times. The chain couples TRBV25-1 to TRBJ1-1, with 10 bases aligning to TRBD1. The germline CDR1 and CDR2 sequences are MGHDK and SYGVNS. The J segment lost 4 bases and the V segment lost 5 bases, leaving 13 bases of the junction unmatched. The CDR3 is 17 residues long. For the CDR3, the DNA is TGTGCCAGCAGTCCCCTATTGACGGGACAGGGGTCCACTGAAGCTTTCTTT. Its protein product is CASSPLLTGQGSTEAFF.

The CDR3 region is CATSDPVAGDTDTQYF. DNA of the CDR3: TGTGCCACCAGTGATCCCGTGGCGGGGGACACAGATACGCAGTATTTT. This sequence joins TRBV24-1 and TRBJ2-3; 7 positions agree with TRBD2. Germline V gene data show CDR1 as KGHDR and CDR2 as SFDVKD. The trim removed 3 bases at V and 2 bases at J, leaving 7 bases unmatched. The CDR3 sequence is 16 residues long.

J is TRBJ1-1 and V is TRBV12-3 or TRBV12-4; D is uncertain. With 8 bases removed from V and 3 bases from J, the gap between germline ends came to 4 bases. The CDR3 is made up of 10 amino acids. CDR3 bases: TGTGCCAGCGTGCACACTGAAGCTTTCTTT. It translates to CASVHTEAFF.

This clonotype was counted only a few times. The V and J genes are TRBV9 and TRBJ1-1; 10 nucleotides match TRBD1. The CDR3 runs 13 residues. V shed 3 bases and J 11 bases; nucleotides not matched to a gene: 7. Germline assignment: CDR1 SGDLS and CDR2 YYNGEE. The CDR3 DNA reads TGTGCCAGCAGCGCGGGACAGGGGTTGTTTGCTTTCTTT. It yields the protein CASSAGQGLFAFF.

The rearrangement joins TRBV27 to TRBJ2-2, with 11 bases that match TRBD2. V lost 5 bases, J lost 8 bases, and 4 bases stayed unmatched. Per the germline V gene, CDR1 is MNHEY and CDR2 is SMNVEV (reference sequence). The CDR3 is 14 residues long. The CDR3, as DNA: TGTGCCAGCAGTCAGGGACTAGCGGTGGGGGAGCTGTTTTTT. The encoded protein is CASSQGLAVGELFF.

The sample holds a few counts of this clonotype. This chain uses TRBV20-1 with TRBJ2-3; 7 bases are shared with TRBD1. CDR1 and CDR2 (germline): DFQATT, SNEGSKA (reference sequence). This CDR3 spans 16 amino acids. The V gene end was trimmed by 1 base and the J gene end by 2 bases; junction bases not matched to a gene: 9. Here the CDR3 DNA reads TGCAGTGCTAGAGGGGGAAGGGGGCAGATCACAGATACGCAGTATTTT. Translating it yields CSARGGRGQITDTQYF.

This clonotype was found many times. The chain is built from TRBV7-9 and TRBJ2-3; D not certain. The CDR3 runs to 12 residues. CDR1 and CDR2 (germline): SEHNR, FQNEAQ (reference sequence). Between the trimmed V and J ends, which lost 6 bases and 4 bases, there was a span of 8 bases. The CDR3 DNA follows: TGTGCCAGCAGTCCCAGGTCAGATACGCAGTATTTT. Residues: CASSPRSDTQYF.

There are a few counts of this clonotype. The chain is built from TRBV24-1 and TRBJ2-3; possibly TRBD1 for D (6 bases). Per the germline V gene, CDR1 is KGHDR and CDR2 is SFDVKD. The CDR3 consists of 16 residues. The germline V and J ends were trimmed by 3 bases and 3 bases, with 15 bases remaining between them. CDR3 in DNA: TGTGCCACCAGTGATCCAACAGGGTCCGGGACAGATACGCAGTATTTT. Translated, it gives CATSDPTGSGTDTQYF.

This clonotype was counted between two and nine times. This chain uses TRBV23-1 with TRBJ1-5; D might be TRBD1 (5 bases). TRBV23-1 is recorded as an ORF, its role being uncertain. Trimming left V 8 bases short and J 3 bases short, with 11 bases between. The CDR3 extends over 13 amino acids. The CDR3 coding sequence is TGCGCCAGCCCCCGGGACTTCAATCAGCCCCAGCATTTT. Protein product: CASPRDFNQPQHF.

V gene TRBV6-1 combines with J gene TRBJ1-4; D may be TRBD1 (5 bases). Deletions cut 6 bases from V and 6 bases from J, with 17 bases between. The CDR3 length is 15 residues. CDR1 and CDR2 from the germline V gene are MNHNS and SASEGT. In DNA, the CDR3 is TGTGCCAGCAGCCCCGTGGGGGGTACCTATGAAAAACTGTTTTTT. This gives the protein CASSPVGGTYEKLFF.

There are many counts of this clonotype. The J gene is TRBJ2-1, the V gene TRBV15, with TRBD2 matching 12 bases. The length of the CDR3 is 15 residues. V was clipped by 3 bases and J by 5 bases; unmatched bases: 2. The germline CDR1 and CDR2 sequences are LNHNV and YYDKDF (reference sequence). The CDR3 here is CATSSRLAGDNEQFF. CDR3 DNA sequence: TGTGCCACCAGCAGTAGACTAGCGGGAGACAATGAGCAGTTCTTC.

This clonotype was found a few times. The chain joins TRBV7-9 to TRBJ1-1; TRBD1 matches at 8 bases. The trim removed 2 bases at V and 8 bases at J, leaving 7 bases unmatched. Germline V gene sequence: CDR1 SEHNR, CDR2 FQNEAQ (reference sequence). The CDR3 runs 14 residues. The CDR3 nucleotides read TGTGCCAGCAGCTTAACCACTCGACAGGGGGAAGCTTTCTTT. It translates to CASSLTTRQGEAFF.

The chain uses TRBV6-2 or TRBV6-3 and TRBJ2-7; 10 positions match TRBD2. Trimming took 0 bases from V and 5 from J; bases not matched to a gene: 7. This CDR3 has 16 amino acids. Germline V gives CDR1 MNHEY, CDR2 SVGEGT. The DNA for the CDR3 is TGTGCCAGCAGTTACTCGGGACTAGCGACTGGGGACGAGCAGTACTTC. Amino acid sequence: CASSYSGLATGDEQYF.

Remarks on this clonotype: Germline and junction disagree at one end, which may indicate a read error. The chain employs TRBV30 and TRBJ1-2; D is ambiguous. This CDR3 comprises 14 residues. Germline-derived CDR1 and CDR2 are GTSNPN and SVGIG (reference sequence). The CDR3 reads CAWSVRWKNSGYTF. CDR3 DNA: TGTGCCTGGAGTGTACGGTGGAAGAACTCTGGCTACACCTTC.